This note documents a single T cell receptor (beta chain) sequence. This may stem from a read error, because a much larger clone lies one nucleotide away. Germline lookup yields CDR1 SEHNR and CDR2 FQNEAQ (reference sequence). The V end lost 5 bases, the J end lost 10 bases, and 21 bases lay between the germline ends. The CDR3 consists of 15 residues. The data are from a study of T cells in Graves' hyperthyroidism and ophthalmopathy. RNA transcripts were the template for amplifying TCR beta CDR3 regions. The primer set for the first-round RT-PCR of the TCR CDR3 was HTBI. TCRdb analysed the multiplex PCR reads with MiXCR anew, one entry per CDR3 protein. The sample holds about 640,000 distinct CDR3 sequences; around 21% are singletons and the top ten take roughly a third.

V is TRBV7-9 and J is TRBJ2-1; a weak D match, TRBD1 (6 bases). The sequence derives from a man aged 30-40 years with Graves' ophthalmopathy. Sequenced input: blood. CDR3 sequence reads: CASSTNRDLSYEQFF. The CDR3 bases are TGTGCCAGCAGCACCAACAGGGACCTTTCCTACGAGCAGTTCTTC.